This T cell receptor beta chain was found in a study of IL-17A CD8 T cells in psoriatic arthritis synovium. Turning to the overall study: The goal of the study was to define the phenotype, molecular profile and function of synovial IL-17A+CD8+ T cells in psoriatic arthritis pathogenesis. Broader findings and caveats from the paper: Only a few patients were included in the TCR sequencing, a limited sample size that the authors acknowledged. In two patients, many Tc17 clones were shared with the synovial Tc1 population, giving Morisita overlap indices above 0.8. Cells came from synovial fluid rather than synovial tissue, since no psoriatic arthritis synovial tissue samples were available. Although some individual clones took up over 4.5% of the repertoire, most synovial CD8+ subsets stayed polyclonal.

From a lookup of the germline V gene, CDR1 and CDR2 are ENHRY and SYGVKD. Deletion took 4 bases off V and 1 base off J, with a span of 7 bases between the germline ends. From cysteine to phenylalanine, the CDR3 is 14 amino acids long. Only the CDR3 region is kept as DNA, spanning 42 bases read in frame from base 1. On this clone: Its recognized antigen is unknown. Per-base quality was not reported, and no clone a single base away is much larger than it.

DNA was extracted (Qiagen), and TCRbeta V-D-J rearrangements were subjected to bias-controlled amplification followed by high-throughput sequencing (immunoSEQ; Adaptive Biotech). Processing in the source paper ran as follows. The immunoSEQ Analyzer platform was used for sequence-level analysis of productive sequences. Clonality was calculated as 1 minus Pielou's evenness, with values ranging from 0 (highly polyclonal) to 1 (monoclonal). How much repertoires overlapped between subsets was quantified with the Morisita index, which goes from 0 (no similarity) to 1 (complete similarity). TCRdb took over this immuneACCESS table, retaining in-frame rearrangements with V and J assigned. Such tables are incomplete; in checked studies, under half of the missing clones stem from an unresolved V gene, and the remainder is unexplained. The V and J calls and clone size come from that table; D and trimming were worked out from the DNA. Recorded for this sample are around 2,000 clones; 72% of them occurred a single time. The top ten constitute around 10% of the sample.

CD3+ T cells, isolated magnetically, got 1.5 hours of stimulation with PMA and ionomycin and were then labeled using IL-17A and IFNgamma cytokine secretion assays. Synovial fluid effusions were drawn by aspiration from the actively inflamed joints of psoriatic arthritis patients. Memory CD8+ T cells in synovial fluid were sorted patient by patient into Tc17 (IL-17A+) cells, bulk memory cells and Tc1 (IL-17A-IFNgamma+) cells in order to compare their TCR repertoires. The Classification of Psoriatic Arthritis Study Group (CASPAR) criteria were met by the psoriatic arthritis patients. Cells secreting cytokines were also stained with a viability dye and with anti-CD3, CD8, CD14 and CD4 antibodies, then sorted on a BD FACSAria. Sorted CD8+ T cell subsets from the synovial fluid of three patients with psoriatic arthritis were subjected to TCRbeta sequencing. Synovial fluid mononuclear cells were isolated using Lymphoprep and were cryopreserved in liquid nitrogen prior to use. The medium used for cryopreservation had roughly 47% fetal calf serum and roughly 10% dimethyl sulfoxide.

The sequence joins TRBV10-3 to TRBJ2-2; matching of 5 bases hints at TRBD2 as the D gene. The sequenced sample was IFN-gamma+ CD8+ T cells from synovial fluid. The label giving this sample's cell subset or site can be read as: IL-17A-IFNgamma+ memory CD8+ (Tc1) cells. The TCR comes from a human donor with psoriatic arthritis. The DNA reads TGTGCCATCAGTGGACGGGAGAACACCGGGGAGCTGTTTTTT. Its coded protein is CAISGRENTGELFF.